The 27 T cell receptor beta chains below all came from one sample that was sequenced in a study of chemoradiotherapy in HPV16-positive cancers (dated 2022 in TCRdb). Libraries came from the immunoSEQ multiplex PCR assay. TCRdb's version of the immuneACCESS table is confined to in-frame rearrangements and falls short of the full clone set. An unresolved V gene accounts for under half of the shortfall where checked; the remainder is of unknown origin. The sample contains around 30,000 clones, around 93% of them found a single time. Roughly 3.6% of the sample belongs to the ten largest clones. The sample consisted of blood, taken from a patient who underwent chemoradiotherapy. These receptors were obtained from a human donor with HPV-associated anogenital cancer.

V gene TRBV6-5 combines with J gene TRBJ1-4; D remains ambiguous. Between the trimmed V and J ends, which lost 7 bases and 10 bases, there was a span of 16 bases. The CDR3 runs to 13 residues. From germline, CDR1 is MNHEY and CDR2 SVGAGI. CDR3 in DNA: TGTGCCAGCACTCTCCGGCCAGGTGGAAAACTGTTTTTT. It is translated as CASTLRPGGKLFF.

V is TRBV6-6 and J is TRBJ1-6; D gene unclear. The CDR3 covers 15 residues. Trimming cost V 6 bases and J 9 bases, with 18 bases left between them. Per germline, CDR1 MNHNY and CDR2 SVGAGI (reference sequence). CDR3 coding DNA: TGTGCCAGCAGGCCAGGTGGCATAGTGGGTTCACCCCTCCACTTT. Translated, it gives CASRPGGIVGSPLHF.

This chain uses TRBV7-9 with TRBJ2-2, with 7 bases matching TRBD1. This CDR3 has 13 amino acids. Germline CDR1 SEHNR, CDR2 FQNEAQ (reference sequence). With 6 bases clipped from V and 4 bases from J, the junction kept 2 bases outside the gene matches. The CDR3, as DNA: TGTGCCAGCAGTTACAGGGGCACCGGGGAGCTGTTTTTT. Protein product: CASSYRGTGELFF.

The chain uses TRBV11-2 and TRBJ2-2, with a possible D match to TRBD1 (7 bases). Trimming took 0 bases from V and 3 from J, leaving 20 bases between them. CDR3 length: 19 residues. Germline CDR1 SGHAT, CDR2 FQNNGV. CDR3 protein: CASSLDWGPSRGDTGELFF. DNA for the CDR3: TGTGCCAGCAGCTTAGATTGGGGACCAAGCAGGGGGGACACCGGGGAGCTGTTTTTT. Looking up the rest from reference TRBV11-2 and TRBJ2-2 gives the full variable domain: EAGVAQSPRYKIIEKRQSVAFWCNPISGHATLYWYQQILGQGPKLLIQFQNNGVVDDSQLPKDRFSAERLKGVDSTLKIQPAKLEDSAVYLCASSLDWGPSRGDTGELFFGEGSRLTVL.

This clone was counted a single time. The J gene is TRBJ1-1, the V gene TRBV27; D unclear. V lost 2 bases and J lost 1, with 17 bases in between. Germline loops: CDR1 MNHEY, CDR2 SMNVEV (reference sequence). This CDR3 contains 17 residues. As DNA, the CDR3 is TGTGCCAGCAGTTTACGACCGAGGGTAGAATGGAACACTGAAGCTTTCTTT. Its protein is CASSLRPRVEWNTEAFF.

The genes are TRBV6-5 and TRBJ2-5, with unresolved D. Trimming shortened V by 1 base and J by 4 bases, and 13 bases separated the two germline ends. The CDR3 runs to 15 residues. Germline V gives CDR1 MNHEY, CDR2 SVGAGI. CDR3 DNA sequence: TGTGCCAGCAGTTACTTATCGCGGAATCGAGAGACCCAGTACTTC. It is translated as CASSYLSRNRETQYF.

V is TRBV18 and J is TRBJ1-1, with D unclear. The CDR3 spans 15 residues. The ends were cut back, 1 base at V and 0 bases at J, with 9 bases in the middle. The V gene's germline CDR1 is KGHSH and CDR2 LQKENI. The CDR3 here is CASSPQVNMNTEAFF. Here the CDR3 DNA reads TGTGCCAGCTCACCACAGGTAAATATGAACACTGAAGCTTTCTTT.

CDR3 nucleotide sequence: TGCGCCAGCAAGGGAGCAGGGTACTTAGAAAAACTGTTTTTT. As protein: CASKGAGYLEKLFF. V and J are TRBV5-1 and TRBJ1-4; possible D gene TRBD1, 5 bases. Trimming cost V 6 bases and J 8 bases, with 17 bases left between them. Germline values: CDR1 SGHRS, CDR2 YFSETQ. This CDR3 is 14 amino acids long.

The CDR3 coding sequence is TGTGCCAGCAGCTCTTATCTCCCTCAAGATTTCCCCTTAGCCTACGAGCAGTACTTC. Translated, it gives CASSSYLPQDFPLAYEQYF. This chain connects TRBV7-9 to TRBJ2-7, with unresolved D. Trimming shortened V by 4 bases and J by 2 bases, and 27 bases separated the two germline ends. Per germline, CDR1 SEHNR and CDR2 FQNEAQ (reference sequence). The CDR3 runs to 19 residues.

V gene TRBV5-4 combines with J gene TRBJ2-1, with TRBD2 matching 11 bases. Trimming took 3 bases from V and 7 from J; bases not matched to a gene: 15. The CDR3 has 18 amino acids. CDR1 SGHNT and CDR2 YYREEE come from the germline V gene (reference sequence). Written as DNA, the CDR3 is TGTGCCAGCAGCTGGCGGGCTAGCGGGGGGCCGGTTTATAATGAGCAGTTCTTC. Its protein is CASSWRASGGPVYNEQFF.

The chain is built from TRBV11-2 and TRBJ2-7; either TRBD1 or TRBD2 may supply D (6 bases each). This CDR3 has 15 residues. Germline V gene sequence: CDR1 SGHAT, CDR2 FQNNGV. Trimming removed 2 bases from V and 6 bases from J, with 17 bases in between. CDR3 coding DNA: TGTGCCAGCAGCTTACTCAATACCCCGGGGGCCGAGCAGTACTTC. Protein sequence: CASSLLNTPGAEQYF.

The rearrangement uses TRBV29-1 and TRBJ2-3; perhaps TRBD1 as D (6 bases). CDR1 SQVTM and CDR2 ANQGSEA come from the germline V gene. This CDR3 is 14 amino acids long. V dropped 7 bases and J dropped 1 base, with 15 bases sitting between them. The CDR3 spells CSALIGTRTDTQYF. The CDR3 bases are TGCAGCGCGTTAATCGGGACACGCACAGATACGCAGTATTTT.

The V and J genes are TRBV20-1 and TRBJ2-3; no clear D gene. The CDR3 extends over 10 amino acids. Trimming removed 3 bases at V and 5 bases at J, with 3 bases between. Germline V gene sequence: CDR1 DFQATT, CDR2 SNEGSKA (reference sequence). CDR3 residues: CSARVDTQYF. The CDR3, as DNA: TGCAGTGCTAGGGTAGATACGCAGTATTTT.

The gene calls are TRBV6-6 and TRBJ1-4, with D tentatively TRBD1 (5 bases). Germline V gene sequence: CDR1 MNHNY, CDR2 SVGAGI (reference sequence). V was trimmed by 6 bases and J by 15 bases, leaving 23 bases between them. This CDR3 is built from 14 residues. The CDR3 reads CASSPQRGEAPMFF. The CDR3 DNA reads TGTGCCAGCAGCCCCCAGAGGGGAGAGGCCCCAATGTTTTTT.

The chain joins TRBV6-6 to TRBJ1-1, with 7 bases identical to TRBD1. This CDR3 has 14 residues. V shed 7 bases, J shed 7 bases, and the junction held 12 bases outside the gene matches. Looked up from germline, CDR1 is MNHNY and CDR2 is SVGAGI (reference sequence). The chain's CDR3 is CASNPTGLRYEAFF. In DNA, the CDR3 is TGTGCCAGCAATCCGACAGGGTTGCGATATGAAGCTTTCTTT.

J is TRBJ1-2 and V is TRBV7-9; 7 bases are a match to TRBD1. V lost 5 bases, J lost 5 bases, and 5 bases stayed unmatched. Germline CDR1 reads SEHNR; CDR2 reads FQNEAQ (reference sequence). This CDR3 contains 13 residues. The CDR3 sequence: CASSRGTDYGYTF. The CDR3 DNA sequence: TGTGCCAGCAGCCGCGGGACAGATTATGGCTACACCTTC.

The rearrangement links TRBV30 to TRBJ2-2; D is uncertain. The V end lost 0 bases, the J end lost 1 base, and 9 bases lay between the germline ends. The CDR3 consists of 15 residues. The germline gives CDR1 GTSNPN, CDR2 SVGIG (reference sequence). The DNA for the CDR3 is TGTGCCTGGAGTGTCCGGCTAGAGAACACCGGGGAGCTGTTTTTT. Its protein is CAWSVRLENTGELFF.

This clone was recorded once. The chain recombines TRBV19 with TRBJ2-1; D might be TRBD1 or TRBD2, each matching 6 bases. The CDR3 spans 15 residues. Trimming took 4 bases from V and 4 from J, leaving 14 bases between them. The germline CDR1 and CDR2 sequences are LNHDA and SQIVND (reference sequence). The CDR3 spells CASSNRPGAYNEQFF. In nucleotides, the CDR3 is TGTGCCAGTAGTAACCGCCCGGGGGCATACAATGAGCAGTTCTTC.

The rearrangement links TRBV5-8 to TRBJ2-3; perhaps D is TRBD1 or TRBD2 (6 bases each). Germline V gene data show CDR1 as SGHTS and CDR2 as YDEGEE. CDR3 length equals 17 residues. Trimming removed 4 bases from V and 2 bases from J, with 20 bases in between. The CDR3 bases are TGTGCCAGCAGCCAGGGGCCCGGGAGTGGTTACACAGATACGCAGTATTTT. Translated, it gives CASSQGPGSGYTDTQYF.

CDR3 region: CASSLNRSSYEQYF. CDR3 DNA: TGTGCCAGCAGCTTAAACAGGAGCTCCTACGAGCAGTACTTC. This chain joins TRBV7-6 and TRBJ2-7; D may be TRBD1 (5 bases). Germline CDR1 reads SGHVS; CDR2 reads FNYEAQ. The CDR3 sequence is 14 residues long. V was cut by 2 bases and J by 0 bases, with 8 bases left in between.

The chain links TRBV27 to TRBJ2-5, with TRBD1 identical over 7 bases. The V segment lost 0 bases and the J segment 1 base; nucleotides outside the gene matches: 11. The CDR3 spans 18 residues. Looked up from germline, CDR1 is MNHEY and CDR2 is SMNVEV (reference sequence). This chain's CDR3 is CASSLSIGRGGLQETQYF. The CDR3 DNA follows: TGTGCCAGCAGTTTATCGATTGGTAGAGGGGGCCTCCAAGAGACCCAGTACTTC.

The V and J genes are TRBV7-9 and TRBJ1-2; maybe TRBD1 (5 bases). V shed 1 base and J shed 4 bases, with 16 bases lying between them. The CDR3 is made up of 16 amino acids. Germline V lookup: CDR1 SEHNR, CDR2 FQNEAQ (reference sequence). The CDR3 DNA is TGTGCCAGCAGCTTAGGTGGTGGGAACACAGGCTATGGCTACACCTTC. Translating it yields CASSLGGGNTGYGYTF.

This rearrangement joins TRBV7-8 to TRBJ1-6, with D possibly matching TRBD1 (6 bases). Trimming shortened V by 2 bases and J by 8 bases, and 16 bases separated the two germline ends. The CDR3 has 16 amino acids. Germline assignment: CDR1 SGHVS and CDR2 FQNEAQ. CDR3 amino acids: CASSLRAGVLDSPLHF. CDR3 DNA sequence: TGTGCCAGCAGCTTAAGGGCAGGGGTACTGGATTCACCCCTCCACTTT.

The V gene is TRBV18, the J gene TRBJ2-2; D gene uncertain. Germline CDR1 KGHSH, CDR2 LQKENI. This CDR3 is 14 amino acids long. V was shortened by 2 bases and J by 14 bases, with 18 bases between the two germline ends. The CDR3 DNA is TGTGCCAGCTCACCAGACTCTTCCGCTAGGGCACTGTTTTTT. Amino acids: CASSPDSSARALFF.

V usage is TRBV18 and J usage is TRBJ1-1; 7 nucleotides line up with TRBD1. The trim removed 6 bases at V and 7 bases at J, leaving 11 bases unmatched. Germline CDR1 and CDR2: KGHSH and LQKENI. The CDR3 totals 14 residues. CDR3 sequence (DNA): TGTGCCAGCTCTACCGCCAGGGGGATAGTTGAAGCTTTCTTT. Its translation is CASSTARGIVEAFF.

The DNA of the CDR3 is TGCGCCAGCAGCTTGCTGAGGTTTCAAGAGACCCAGTACTTC. Its protein product is CASSLLRFQETQYF. The J gene is TRBJ2-5, the V gene TRBV5-1; D remains ambiguous. The length of the CDR3 is 14 residues. The V end was cut by 1 base, the J end by 2 bases, with 9 bases between. In germline, CDR1 is SGHRS, CDR2 YFSETQ. Looking up the rest from reference TRBV5-1 and TRBJ2-5 gives the full variable domain: KAGVTQTPRYLIKTRGQQVTLSCSPISGHRSVSWYQQTPGQGLQFLFEYFSETQRNKGNFPGRFSGRQFSNSRSEMNVSTLELGDSALYLCASSLLRFQETQYFGPGTRLLVL.

The rearrangement joins TRBV7-9 to TRBJ2-2; the D is unclear. Germline-derived CDR1 and CDR2 are SEHNR and FQNEAQ (reference sequence). The V gene lost 1 base and the J gene lost 3 bases, with 9 bases spanning the gap. CDR3 length: 15 residues. The CDR3 sequence is CASSLEYGYTGELFF. The DNA of the CDR3 is TGTGCCAGCAGCTTAGAGTACGGATACACCGGGGAGCTGTTTTTT. Supplemented by reference TRBV7-9 and TRBJ2-2, the full variable domain reads DTGVSQNPRHKITKRGQNVTFRCDPISEHNRLYWYRQTLGQGPEFLTYFQNEAQLEKSRLLSDRFSAERPKGSFSTLEIQRTEQGDSAMYLCASSLEYGYTGELFFGEGSRLTVL.